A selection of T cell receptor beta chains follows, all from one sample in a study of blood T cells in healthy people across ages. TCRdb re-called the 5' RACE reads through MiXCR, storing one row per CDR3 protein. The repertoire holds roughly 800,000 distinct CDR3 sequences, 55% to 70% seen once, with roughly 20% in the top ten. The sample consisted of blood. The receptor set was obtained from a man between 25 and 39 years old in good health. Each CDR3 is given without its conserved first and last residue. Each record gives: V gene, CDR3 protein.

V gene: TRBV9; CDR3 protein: ASSLNPGLQHTDTQY
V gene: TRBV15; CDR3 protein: ATSRGDRVGTVTQY
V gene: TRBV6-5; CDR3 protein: ASSYSLVGYEQY
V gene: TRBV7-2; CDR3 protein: ASSSQRQPQH
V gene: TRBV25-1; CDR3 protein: ASSATLSDYGYT
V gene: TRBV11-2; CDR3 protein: ASSGGLAGYNEQY
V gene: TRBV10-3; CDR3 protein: AIRNPQGVEGYT
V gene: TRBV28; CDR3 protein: ASSVVGYSYEQY
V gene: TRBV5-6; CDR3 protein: ASSLPTGREGETQY
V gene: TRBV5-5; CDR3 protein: ASSLTSGRGQETQY
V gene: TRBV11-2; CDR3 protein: ASSSTGEQF
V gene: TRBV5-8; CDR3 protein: ASSFPSEETQY
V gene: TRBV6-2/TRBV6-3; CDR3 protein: ASKGSGEGNEQF
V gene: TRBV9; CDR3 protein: ASSVSGSPSYEQY